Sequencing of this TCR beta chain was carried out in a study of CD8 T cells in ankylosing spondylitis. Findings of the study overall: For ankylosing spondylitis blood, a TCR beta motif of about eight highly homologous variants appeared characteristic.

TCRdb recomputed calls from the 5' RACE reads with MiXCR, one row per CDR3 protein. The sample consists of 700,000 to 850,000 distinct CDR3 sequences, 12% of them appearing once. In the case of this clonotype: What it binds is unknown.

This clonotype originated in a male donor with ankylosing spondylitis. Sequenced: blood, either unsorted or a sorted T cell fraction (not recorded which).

The CDR3 region is CASSQEPSAGGTYNEQFF. The CDR3 DNA is TGCGCCAGCAGCCAAGAACCTTCGGCGGGAGGAACCTACAATGAGCAGTTCTTC. V gene TRBV4-1 combines with J gene TRBJ2-1; 8 bases align to TRBD2. The germline V gene encodes CDR1 MGHRA and CDR2 YSYEKL. This CDR3 has 18 amino acids. Trimming at V came to 0 bases and at J to 2 bases, leaving 9 bases not matched to a gene.